Presented here are 2 T cell receptor beta chains from one specimen sequenced in a study of CD8 T cells in ankylosing spondylitis. Each CDR3 protein gets one entry after TCRdb re-called the 5' RACE reads with MiXCR. The table includes 250,000 to 400,000 distinct CDR3 sequences, around a tenth detected once. Sequencing was carried out using blood, either unsorted or a sorted T cell fraction (not recorded which). Receptors originate from a female donor with ankylosing spondylitis or in good health (not recorded which).

In its sample, this clonotype was seen a few times. This sequence joins TRBV29-1 and TRBJ2-1, with 11 bases lining up with TRBD2. Per the germline V gene, CDR1 is SQVTM and CDR2 is ANQGSEA. The ends lost 2 bases at V and 2 bases at J; junction bases unmatched: 14. The CDR3 spans 19 residues. This chain's CDR3 is CSVELGQPTSGRPYNEQFF. For the CDR3, the DNA is TGCAGCGTTGAATTGGGGCAGCCAACTAGCGGGAGACCCTACAATGAGCAGTTCTTC.

The table lists this clonotype with many counts. The gene calls are TRBV5-1 and TRBJ1-1; no clear D. The CDR3 consists of 15 residues. V dropped 1 base and J dropped 5 bases, with 15 bases sitting between them. Looked up from germline, CDR1 is SGHRS and CDR2 is YFSETQ. CDR3 sequence: CASSLYPNPGTEAFF. CDR3 sequence (DNA): TGCGCCAGCAGCTTGTATCCCAACCCCGGTACTGAAGCTTTCTTT.